This T cell receptor (beta chain) was identified in a study of Ad26.COV2.S vaccination and SARS-CoV-2 variants. For the study at large: Intramuscular Ad26.COV2.S at 5x10^10 or 1x10^11 viral particles.

The CDR3 totals 18 residues. Germline CDR1 is SSHAT and CDR2 is FNYEAQ (reference sequence). Documented treatment: 15 to 20 received Ad26.COV2.S at low or high dose, single or two shots; five or six received placebo; per-sample allocation not given. After the first vaccine or placebo injection, samples were drawn on day 63. Of note for this clone: A junction end diverges from the germline sequence, so it may reflect a read error.

Using immunoSEQ multiplex PCR, the repertoire was profiled, and TCRdb retains in-frame clones only, with some absent. The repertoire consists of 200,000 to 250,000 clones, with 88% occurring once and the leading ten covering around a tenth. The source material was peripheral blood, sampled in a trial of Ad26.COV2.S vaccine versus placebo. The gene calls are TRBV7-7 and TRBJ2-5; TRBD2 aligns across 14 bases. This TCR derives from a person aged 18-65 years who received the Ad26.COV2.S COVID-19 vaccine or a placebo. The chain's CDR3 is CASSSGTSGGLIQETQYF. In DNA form, the CDR3 reads TGTGCTAGCAGCTCCGGGACTAGCGGGGGCCTCATCCAAGAGACCCAGTACTTC.